The following is a T cell receptor (beta chain) sequence with its context. These data originate in a study of cytomegalovirus exposure and HLA in healthy donors. Study-wide context: Some 80 million unique TCRs from HLA-typed donors were held in an early data release.

The PCR made use of 60 Vbeta and 13 Jbeta primers. This table comes from immunoSEQ multiplex PCR, and its TCRdb copy is limited to in-frame clones, with some not included. This table has about 110,000 clones, roughly 70% appearing once. The TCR originated in a male donor in good health and CMV-seropositive. The sequenced sample was PBMCs.

The CDR3 is CASSLGSTGGSQQYF. CDR3 nucleotide sequence: TGTGCCAGCAGCTTAGGATCGACAGGGGGCAGTCAGCAGTACTTC. This chain uses TRBV7-2 with TRBJ2-7, with TRBD1 matching 10 bases. Germline assignment: CDR1 SGHTA and CDR2 FQGNSA. The J segment lost 8 bases and the V segment lost 1 base, leaving 8 bases of the junction unmatched. The CDR3 runs to 15 residues.